This TCR beta chain was sequenced for a study of response to subunit inactivated influenza vaccine. Comment on this clonotype: Its specificity is unknown.

This CDR3 is built from 16 residues. Germline V gene data show CDR1 as SQVTM and CDR2 as ANQGSEA. With V trimmed by 6 bases and J by 5 bases, 11 bases remained unmatched. In TCRdb, the RT-PCR reads were re-called with MiXCR into one record per CDR3 protein. Here the sample spans approximately 680,000 distinct CDR3 sequences, around 16% being singletons. Study results and caveats: It was the authors' suggestion that each seasonal influenza vaccination recruits few new T cells.

The clonotype originates from a man aged 45-65 years who received an inactivated influenza vaccine. The input for sequencing was PBMCs from blood, taken roughly 12 days after vaccination. This sequence joins TRBV29-1 and TRBJ2-5; TRBD2 agrees at 14 bases. The CDR3 protein is CSVQMGTSGSRETQYF. In DNA, the CDR3 is TGCAGCGTGCAAATGGGGACTAGCGGGAGTAGGGAGACCCAGTACTTC. The full variable domain, in which reference TRBV29-1 and TRBJ2-5 provide the parts outside the CDR3, is SAVISQKPSRDICQRGTSLTIQCQVDSQVTMMFWYRQQPGQSLTLIATANQGSEATYESGFVIDKFPISRPNLTFSTLTVSNMSPEDSSIYLCSVQMGTSGSRETQYFGPGTRLLVL.